This passage covers 26 T cell receptor beta chains from one sample sequenced in a study of blood T cell repertoires in COVID-19. TCRdb's table, derived via immunoSEQ multiplex PCR, lists solely in-frame clones and lacks some. Of roughly 150,000 clones listed, under 85% are singletons. Material: peripheral blood. The source of these receptors is a man older than 75 with COVID-19, enrolled during active disease.

The chain carries TRBV6-5 and TRBJ1-3; D ambiguous. CDR1 MNHEY and CDR2 SVGAGI come from the germline V gene. V lost 7 bases and J 2 bases, leaving 9 bases between the germline ends. The CDR3 has 13 amino acids. Here the CDR3 DNA reads TGTGCCAGCAAGACGAGGACTGGAAACACCATATATTTT. Amino acid sequence: CASKTRTGNTIYF.

The chain links TRBV6-2 or TRBV6-3 to TRBJ2-3, with a possible D match to TRBD2 (6 bases). V was clipped by 4 bases and J by 0 bases, with 8 bases between them. Germline CDR1 reads MNHEY; CDR2 reads SVGEGT. The CDR3 length is 14 residues. The CDR3 sequence is CASSSGLSTDTQYF. Here the CDR3 DNA reads TGTGCCAGCAGTTCGGGACTCAGCACAGATACGCAGTATTTT.

The chain has TRBV5-1 and TRBJ1-1; no definite D call. Looked up from germline, CDR1 is SGHRS and CDR2 is YFSETQ. Between the trimmed V and J ends, which lost 4 bases and 0 bases, there was a span of 7 bases. The CDR3 has 13 amino acids. This CDR3 reads CASSREMNTEAFF. The CDR3 DNA reads as TGCGCCAGCAGCCGGGAGATGAACACTGAAGCTTTCTTT. The full variable domain, completed using reference TRBV5-1 and TRBJ1-1, is KAGVTQTPRYLIKTRGQQVTLSCSPISGHRSVSWYQQTPGQGLQFLFEYFSETQRNKGNFPGRFSGRQFSNSRSEMNVSTLELGDSALYLCASSREMNTEAFFGQGTRLTVV.

This chain links TRBV28 with TRBJ1-2, with 10 bases aligning to TRBD1. CDR1 and CDR2 from the germline V gene are MDHEN and SYDVKM. The CDR3 extends over 14 amino acids. The V segment lost 5 bases and the J segment 3 bases; nucleotides outside the gene matches: 3. CDR3 protein: CASSRDRGDYGYTF. The CDR3 DNA is TGTGCCAGCAGTCGGGACAGGGGAGACTATGGCTACACCTTC.

The genes are TRBV4-3 and TRBJ2-2, with D perhaps matching TRBD2 (5 bases). Per the germline V gene, CDR1 is LGHNA and CDR2 is YSLEER. V was shortened by 0 bases and J by 4 bases, with 6 bases between the two germline ends. CDR3 size: 14 residues. In nucleotides, the CDR3 is TGCGCCAGCAGCCAAGAGGAGGTCACCGGGGAGCTGTTTTTT. Translating it yields CASSQEEVTGELFF.

This clone was counted a single time. The chain carries TRBV24-1 and TRBJ2-1, with TRBD1 as a possible D gene (5 bases). Germline lookup yields CDR1 KGHDR and CDR2 SFDVKD. The CDR3 is 15 amino acids. Deletions cut 3 bases from V and 2 bases from J, with 10 bases between. The CDR3 nucleotides are TGTGCCACCAGTGATCCGACAGACCCCTACAATGAGCAGTTCTTC. Translation: CATSDPTDPYNEQFF.

This clone was observed a few times. This chain uses TRBV9 with TRBJ2-3, with 10 bases that match TRBD1. Germline V gene lookup returns CDR1 SGDLS and CDR2 YYNGEE. Trimming took 4 bases from V and 1 from J; bases not matched to a gene: 3. The CDR3 spans 15 residues. The CDR3 bases are TGTGCCAGCAGCCCAGGGACAGGGGGCACAGATACGCAGTATTTT. Amino acids: CASSPGTGGTDTQYF.

The chain has TRBV9 and TRBJ1-2, with 10 bases aligning to TRBD1. The CDR3 totals 14 residues. The V gene end was trimmed by 4 bases and the J gene end by 5 bases; junction bases not matched to a gene: 5. The germline V gene encodes CDR1 SGDLS and CDR2 YYNGEE. Written as DNA, the CDR3 is TGTGCCAGCAGCCCTCTGGGACAGGGGTATGGCTACACCTTC. Its translation is CASSPLGQGYGYTF.

This clone appeared many times. This rearrangement joins TRBV5-4 to TRBJ2-1; TRBD2 is a possible D gene (6 bases). Germline V CDR1 and CDR2: SGHNT, YYREEE (reference sequence). The CDR3 has 16 residues. Trimming took 0 bases from V and 2 from J, leaving 12 bases between them. CDR3 DNA sequence: TGTGCCAGCAGCTTGGTCGCGGGATTCACCTACAATGAGCAGTTCTTC. Encoded protein: CASSLVAGFTYNEQFF. The variable domain in full, with the rest retrieved from reference TRBV5-4 and TRBJ2-1, is ETGVTQSPTHLIKTRGQQVTLRCSSQSGHNTVSWYQQALGQGPQFIFQYYREEENGRGNFPPRFSGLQFPNYSSELNVNALELDDSALYLCASSLVAGFTYNEQFFGPGTRLTVL.

The chain uses TRBV28 and TRBJ1-5; TRBD1 aligns across 9 bases. Losses at the gene ends were 5 bases for V and 4 bases for J; bases not matched to a gene: 9. The CDR3 loop spans 16 amino acids. The V gene's germline CDR1 is MDHEN and CDR2 SYDVKM. The CDR3 is CASSRDRVSSNQPQHF. DNA of the CDR3: TGTGCCAGCAGTAGGGACAGGGTGTCCTCGAATCAGCCCCAGCATTTT.

Ten or more counts support this clone. V gene TRBV28 combines with J gene TRBJ1-2, with 7 bases aligning to TRBD1. The CDR3 is 17 residues long. The ends lost 6 bases at V and 2 bases at J; junction bases unmatched: 15. From germline, CDR1 is MDHEN and CDR2 SYDVKM. In DNA, the CDR3 is TGTGCCAGCAGGACTTCATCCGGGACAGAGAGAAACTATGGCTACACCTTC. Its protein product is CASRTSSGTERNYGYTF.

This chain links TRBV5-8 with TRBJ1-4; 7 bases line up with TRBD1. V shed 4 bases, J shed 0 bases, and the junction held 3 bases outside the gene matches. CDR1 and CDR2 (germline): SGHTS, YDEGEE. The CDR3 covers 15 residues. The CDR3 loop is CASSTGQTTNEKLFF. DNA for the CDR3: TGTGCCAGCAGCACGGGACAGACAACTAATGAAAAACTGTTTTTT.

The V gene is TRBV6-1, the J gene TRBJ1-1, with a weak D call TRBD1 (6 bases). Germline V lookup: CDR1 MNHNS, CDR2 SASEGT. The length of the CDR3 is 14 residues. Deletions cut 3 bases from V and 2 bases from J, with 10 bases between. CDR3 loop: CASSDRGLNTEAFF. Here the CDR3 DNA reads TGTGCCAGCAGTGACAGGGGACTAAACACTGAAGCTTTCTTT.

The chain is built from TRBV18 and TRBJ1-6; 8 nucleotides align to TRBD1. The CDR3 covers 14 residues. Germline V lookup: CDR1 KGHSH, CDR2 LQKENI. Germline trimming cut 2 bases from V and 7 bases from J; bases unmatched to any gene: 1. In DNA, the CDR3 is TGTGCCAGCTCACCAGGACAGGGAAATTCACCCCTCCACTTT. Translated, it gives CASSPGQGNSPLHF.

The chain recombines TRBV28 with TRBJ2-4, with TRBD1 matching over 9 bases. Trimming removed 5 bases from V and 6 bases from J; junction bases left unmatched: 5. This CDR3 is 14 amino acids long. CDR1 is MDHEN, CDR2 SYDVKM, per germline. The chain's CDR3 is CASSRDRALNIQYF. The CDR3 DNA follows: TGTGCCAGCAGTAGGGACAGGGCATTAAACATTCAGTACTTC.

The chain joins TRBV3-1 (or the pseudogene TRBV3-2) to TRBJ2-1, with TRBD2 identical over 10 bases. This CDR3 spans 13 amino acids. Per the germline V gene, CDR1 is LGHDT and CDR2 is YNNKEL (reference sequence). V dropped 4 bases and J dropped 15; count of bases not matched to a gene: 9. CDR3 in amino acids: CASSRSGGDRRFF. DNA for the CDR3: TGTGCCAGCAGCCGAAGCGGGGGGGACCGCCGGTTCTTC.

CDR3 sequence: CASKSTSTDTQYF. CDR3 coding DNA: TGTGCCAGCAAGTCCACTAGCACAGATACGCAGTATTTT. V usage is TRBV28 and J usage is TRBJ2-3, with D uncertain. V was cut by 7 bases and J by 0 bases, with 8 bases left in between. CDR3 length: 13 amino acids. Germline-derived CDR1 and CDR2 are MDHEN and SYDVKM.

V is TRBV19 and J is TRBJ1-1; 8 bases map to TRBD1. Germline CDR1 and CDR2: LNHDA and SQIVND (reference sequence). With V trimmed by 7 bases and J by 7 bases, 11 bases remained unmatched. The CDR3 length is 14 residues. CDR3 nucleotide sequence: TGTGCCAGTACCCCGCAAGACAGGGGCGGTGAAGCTTTCTTT. It specifies CASTPQDRGGEAFF.

J is TRBJ2-7 and V is TRBV7-2, with TRBD1 identical over 7 bases. This CDR3 has 14 residues. Germline assignment: CDR1 SGHTA and CDR2 FQGNSA. V was clipped by 5 bases and J by 4 bases; unmatched bases: 8. The CDR3: CASSLDWDRYEQYF. The CDR3 bases are TGTGCCAGCAGCCTAGACTGGGACAGATACGAGCAGTACTTC.

The CDR3 nucleotides are TGTGCCAGCAGTTACAGACTGGACTATGGCTACACCTTC. It yields the protein CASSYRLDYGYTF. The chain has TRBV6-5 and TRBJ1-2; no clear D gene. Germline V gene data show CDR1 as MNHEY and CDR2 as SVGAGI. The ends were cut back, 2 bases at V and 3 bases at J, with 7 bases in the middle. This CDR3 contains 13 residues.

This chain uses TRBV19 with TRBJ1-3; D is possibly TRBD1 (5 bases). Germline V gene sequence: CDR1 LNHDA, CDR2 SQIVND (reference sequence). V was shortened by 6 bases and J by 4 bases, with 16 bases between the two germline ends. There are 15 residues in the CDR3. The CDR3 sequence: CASRWDFQPGNTIYF. CDR3 nucleotides: TGTGCCAGTAGATGGGACTTCCAACCGGGAAACACCATATATTTT.

This rearrangement joins TRBV11-1 to TRBJ1-2, with TRBD1 identical over 8 bases. This CDR3 has 15 residues. Germline trimming cut 4 bases from V and 3 bases from J; bases unmatched to any gene: 7. The V gene's germline CDR1 is SGHAT and CDR2 FQDESV (reference sequence). CDR3 sequence reads: CASSSPSTGDYGYTF. The CDR3 nucleotides are TGTGCCAGCAGCTCCCCCTCGACAGGGGACTATGGCTACACCTTC.

The chain couples TRBV7-3 to TRBJ1-3; tentatively, D is TRBD1 (6 bases). Germline assignment: CDR1 SGHTA and CDR2 FQGTGA. Trimming took off 4 bases at V and 4 bases at J, with 8 bases between the two ends. The CDR3 has 13 amino acids. DNA of the CDR3: TGTGCCAGCAGCTCCCAGGGGGGAAACACCATATATTTT. Encoded protein: CASSSQGGNTIYF.

This clone has a single count. The chain joins TRBV7-9 to TRBJ2-7; 8 nucleotides agree with TRBD1. Trimming cost V 5 bases and J 2 bases; bases outside gene matches: 8. In germline, CDR1 is SEHNR, CDR2 FQNEAQ (reference sequence). This CDR3 has 15 residues. CDR3 sequence reads: CASSPNRGNAYEQYF. The CDR3 DNA is TGTGCCAGCAGCCCGAACAGGGGGAACGCCTACGAGCAGTACTTC.

The V gene is TRBV13, the J gene TRBJ1-3, with D maybe TRBD1 (6 bases). V was cut by 8 bases and J by 2 bases, with 10 bases left in between. CDR1 is PRHDT and CDR2 is FYEKMQ in the germline V gene (reference sequence). This CDR3 contains 13 residues. The CDR3 loop reads CASGTTAGNTIYF. CDR3 bases: TGTGCCAGCGGGACAACGGCTGGAAACACCATATATTTT. Full variable domain (rest looked up from reference TRBV13 and TRBJ1-3): AAGVIQSPRHLIKEKRETATLKCYPIPRHDTVYWYQQGPGQDPQFLISFYEKMQSDKGSIPDRFSAQQFSDYHSELNMSSLELGDSALYFCASGTTAGNTIYFGEGSWLTVV.

The chain carries TRBV28 and TRBJ1-2; 10 bases agree with TRBD1. The V gene end was trimmed by 0 bases and the J gene end by 6 bases; junction bases not matched to a gene: 10. The germline CDR1 and CDR2 sequences are MDHEN and SYDVKM. The CDR3 sequence is 17 residues long. DNA of the CDR3: TGTGCCAGCAGTTTATGGTTTGGGACAGGGGAAATAGATGGCTACACCTTC. It yields the protein CASSLWFGTGEIDGYTF.